The 24 T cell receptor beta chains reported below all come from one sample, sequenced in a study of response to subunit inactivated influenza vaccine. MiXCR, run by TCRdb on the RT-PCR reads, gives a single entry per CDR3 protein. The sample holds 600,000 to 850,000 distinct CDR3 sequences, 12% to 15% seen once. The sample was PBMCs from blood, taken roughly 15 days before vaccination. The receptors were gathered from a man aged 50 or older who received an inactivated influenza vaccine.

The chain has TRBV25-1 and TRBJ2-6; D is perhaps TRBD2 (5 bases). The length of the CDR3 is 15 residues. Germline loops: CDR1 MGHDK, CDR2 SYGVNS. V lost 4 bases, J lost 0 bases, and 7 bases lay in between. CDR3 region: CASSVRDSGANVLTF. As DNA, the CDR3 is TGTGCCAGCAGTGTCCGGGACTCTGGGGCCAACGTCCTGACTTTC.

The rearrangement joins TRBV20-1 to TRBJ2-3; TRBD1 is a possible D gene (5 bases). Germline V gene sequence: CDR1 DFQATT, CDR2 SNEGSKA (reference sequence). V lost 0 bases and J lost 2, with 15 bases in between. CDR3 length equals 16 residues. The CDR3 sequence is CSARDPRSGPTDTQYF. CDR3 coding DNA: TGCAGTGCTAGAGATCCACGGTCAGGGCCCACAGATACGCAGTATTTT.

This clonotype was counted a few times. The V call is TRBV10-3, the J call TRBJ1-1; TRBD1 agrees at 7 bases. CDR1 is ENHRY, CDR2 SYGVKD, per germline. The ends lost 4 bases at V and 7 bases at J; junction bases unmatched: 6. This CDR3 comprises 13 residues. CDR3 protein: CAISGQGSFEAFF. The CDR3 DNA reads TGTGCCATCAGTGGACAGGGCTCATTTGAAGCTTTCTTT.

This clonotype was counted only a few times. J is TRBJ2-6 and V is TRBV9; 9 bases align to TRBD1. Trimming at V came to 0 bases and at J to 0 bases, leaving 4 bases not matched to a gene. Per germline, CDR1 SGDLS and CDR2 YYNGEE. The CDR3 sequence is 18 residues long. CDR3 DNA sequence: TGTGCCAGCAGCGTAGGGACAGGGGCCCTCTCTGGGGCCAACGTCCTGACTTTC. The encoded protein is CASSVGTGALSGANVLTF.

The chain uses TRBV9 and TRBJ2-1, with D possibly being TRBD2 (6 bases). V was shortened by 2 bases and J by 5 bases, with 14 bases between the two germline ends. The CDR3 has 15 amino acids. Germline-derived CDR1 and CDR2 are SGDLS and YYNGEE. The CDR3 sequence: CASSVVDYPNNEQFF. In DNA, the CDR3 is TGTGCCAGCAGCGTGGTGGACTACCCAAACAATGAGCAGTTCTTC.

This clonotype was seen a few times. The genes are TRBV10-3 and TRBJ2-2; 9 nucleotides align to TRBD1. The CDR3 is 15 amino acids. From germline, CDR1 is ENHRY and CDR2 SYGVKD. Trimming took 7 bases from V and 1 from J; bases not matched to a gene: 4. This chain's CDR3 is CAIMRQGENTGELFF. The CDR3 nucleotides read TGTGCCATCATGAGACAGGGGGAGAACACCGGGGAGCTGTTTTTT.

This clonotype was recorded once. This chain uses TRBV4-1 with TRBJ2-4; D gene unclear. Trimming removed 1 base from V and 6 bases from J, with 13 bases in between. The CDR3 totals 15 residues. Germline values: CDR1 MGHRA, CDR2 YSYEKL. The CDR3 nucleotides read TGCGCCAGCAGCCAAGGGGTCGGCGTCCGAAACATTCAGTACTTC. Translating it yields CASSQGVGVRNIQYF.

The genes are TRBV29-1 and TRBJ2-7, with TRBD1 matching over 7 bases. CDR3 length: 13 amino acids. Germline-derived CDR1 and CDR2 are SQVTM and ANQGSEA. The V gene end was trimmed by 3 bases and the J gene end by 1 base; junction bases not matched to a gene: 3. CDR3 coding DNA: TGCAGCGTTGATGGACAGGATTCCTACGAGCAGTACTTC. Protein sequence: CSVDGQDSYEQYF.

This clonotype was recorded a few times. The chain is built from TRBV20-1 and TRBJ1-4, with D tentatively TRBD1 (5 bases). Per the germline V gene, CDR1 is DFQATT and CDR2 is SNEGSKA (reference sequence). Trimming took off 5 bases at V and 0 bases at J, with 10 bases between the two ends. The CDR3 consists of 14 residues. The CDR3: CSAAQGATNEKLFF. In nucleotides, the CDR3 is TGCAGTGCTGCCCAGGGAGCAACTAATGAAAAACTGTTTTTT.

This clonotype was seen more than once but under ten times. The rearrangement uses TRBV10-3 and TRBJ1-6; D is possibly TRBD1 (5 bases). V was trimmed by 3 bases and J by 8 bases, leaving 11 bases between them. Germline CDR1 is ENHRY and CDR2 is SYGVKD. CDR3 length equals 14 residues. The CDR3, as DNA: TGTGCCATCAGTGAAGAGGGGCGAGATTCACCCCTCCACTTT. Its translation: CAISEEGRDSPLHF.

The rearrangement uses TRBV29-1 and TRBJ2-7; possibly TRBD2 for D (6 bases). Germline CDR1 reads SQVTM; CDR2 reads ANQGSEA. The CDR3 has 12 residues. V lost 4 bases and J lost 7, with 14 bases in between. CDR3 loop: CSVGGTLGEQYF. The CDR3 DNA reads as TGCAGCGTTGGCGGGACTTTGGGGGAGCAGTACTTC.

The rearrangement links TRBV3-1 to TRBJ1-6; tentatively, D is TRBD1 (5 bases). V was clipped by 5 bases and J by 10 bases, with 12 bases between them. The V gene's germline CDR1 is LGHDT and CDR2 YNNKEL (reference sequence). The CDR3 is 13 residues long. CDR3 sequence (DNA): TGTGCCAGCAGCGCCTCGGGACGCTCACCCCTCCACTTT. It yields the protein CASSASGRSPLHF. Full variable domain (rest looked up from reference TRBV3-1 and TRBJ1-6): DTAVSQTPKYLVTQMGNDKSIKCEQNLGHDTMYWYKQDSKKFLKIMFSYNNKELIINETVPNRFSPKSPDKAHLNLHINSLELGDSAVYFCASSASGRSPLHFGNGTRLTVT.

Only a few counts were recorded for this clonotype. This rearrangement joins TRBV7-2 to TRBJ2-7; D is unclear. This CDR3 has 12 amino acids. V was shortened by 4 bases and J by 4 bases, with 8 bases between the two germline ends. Germline V gives CDR1 SGHTA, CDR2 FQGNSA. DNA for the CDR3: TGTGCCAGCAGCTCGCGGAGTTACGAGCAGTACTTC. Amino acids: CASSSRSYEQYF.

This clonotype was observed at least ten times. V usage is TRBV28 and J usage is TRBJ2-3; a weak D match, TRBD1 (6 bases). The CDR3 totals 14 residues. V lost 2 bases, J lost 6 bases, and 12 bases lay in between. Germline V gene data show CDR1 as MDHEN and CDR2 as SYDVKM. The CDR3 bases are TGTGCCAGCAGTTTACAGGGGCCGATGGATACGCAGTATTTT. This encodes CASSLQGPMDTQYF.

This clonotype has only a few counts. The V call is TRBV11-2, the J call TRBJ2-2; maybe TRBD2 (5 bases). Germline lookup yields CDR1 SGHAT and CDR2 FQNNGV. The CDR3 runs to 14 residues. V gave up 5 bases and J gave up 6 bases, with 13 bases separating them. CDR3 amino acids: CASSPGGSPGELFF. CDR3 nucleotide sequence: TGTGCCAGCAGCCCGGGCGGGTCGCCCGGGGAGCTGTTTTTT.

This clonotype was observed at least ten times. The V and J genes are TRBV27 and TRBJ2-7, with D maybe TRBD1 (5 bases). Per germline, CDR1 MNHEY and CDR2 SMNVEV (reference sequence). Trimming removed 2 bases from V and 5 bases from J, with 13 bases in between. This CDR3 spans 14 amino acids. CDR3 DNA sequence: TGTGCCAGCAGTTTAGGCACAGGAGCGAACGAGCAGTACTTC. The encoded protein is CASSLGTGANEQYF.

V usage is TRBV12-3 or TRBV12-4 and J usage is TRBJ1-5; TRBD1 is a possible D gene (6 bases). The CDR3 length is 13 residues. Deletions cut 5 bases from V and 5 bases from J, with 10 bases between. Written as DNA, the CDR3 is TGTGCCAGCAGTCTCCACAGGGATCAGCCCCAGCATTTT. It codes for CASSLHRDQPQHF.

About this clonotype itself: A read error is possible here, since a much larger clone lies one base away. V gene TRBV29-1 combines with J gene TRBJ2-3; 12 bases map to TRBD2. The CDR3 consists of 18 residues. Germline CDR1 and CDR2: SQVTM and ANQGSEA. The trim removed 6 bases at V and 0 bases at J, leaving 13 bases unmatched. For the CDR3, the DNA is TGCAGCGTCGCCGTCCCCGAGACTAGCGGGAGAAGCACAGATACGCAGTATTTT. Encoded protein: CSVAVPETSGRSTDTQYF.

The chain carries TRBV7-8 and TRBJ2-7; no definite D call. There are 12 residues in the CDR3. Germline lookup yields CDR1 SGHVS and CDR2 FQNEAQ. The V gene lost 5 bases and the J gene lost 5 bases, with 10 bases spanning the gap. The CDR3 loop is CASSHSINEQYF. The DNA of the CDR3 is TGTGCCAGCAGCCACAGCATTAACGAGCAGTACTTC.

This clonotype came up a few times. The chain carries TRBV6-2 or TRBV6-3 and TRBJ2-2, with D unresolved. The CDR3 length is 19 residues. Germline assignment: CDR1 MNHEY and CDR2 SVGEGT. V lost 7 bases and J 0 bases, leaving 24 bases between the germline ends. CDR3 in amino acids: CASKHGGLQRNTNTGELFF. CDR3 nucleotides: TGTGCCAGCAAACATGGCGGATTACAGCGCAACACGAACACCGGGGAGCTGTTTTTT.

This clonotype was found many times. The rearrangement joins TRBV12-3 or TRBV12-4 to TRBJ2-7; 9 bases are shared with TRBD1. V trimming: 7 bases; J trimming: 0 bases; junction bases outside the gene matches: 10. The CDR3 loop spans 16 amino acids. CDR3 nucleotide sequence: TGTGCCAGCACCATGTCCCTGACAGGGGGCTCCTACGAGCAGTACTTC. Residues: CASTMSLTGGSYEQYF.

This clonotype was counted a few times. J is TRBJ1-4 and V is TRBV5-1; D call uncertain. Germline lookup yields CDR1 SGHRS and CDR2 YFSETQ. There are 18 residues in the CDR3. Trimming removed 4 bases from V and 4 bases from J, with 23 bases in between. CDR3 in amino acids: CASSLSHTFLLFNEKLFF. The CDR3 region has the DNA TGCGCCAGCAGCCTGAGCCATACCTTCCTGCTATTTAATGAAAAACTGTTTTTT.

The chain links TRBV5-1 to TRBJ2-5; possibly TRBD2 for D (6 bases). Trimming took off 1 base at V and 5 bases at J, with 12 bases between the two ends. The CDR3 has 14 residues. Germline V CDR1 and CDR2: SGHRS, YFSETQ. The CDR3 DNA sequence: TGCGCCAGCAGCTTGACTAGCATCAGGGAGACCCAGTACTTC. As protein: CASSLTSIRETQYF.

This clonotype was observed a handful of times. This chain's CDR3 is CASSRDRRLGEQYF. CDR3 nucleotides: TGTGCCAGCAGCCGGGACCGTAGGCTGGGGGAGCAGTACTTC. The rearrangement uses TRBV12-3 or TRBV12-4 and TRBJ2-7, with D possibly called TRBD1 or TRBD2 (5 bases each). Trimming removed 6 bases at V and 7 bases at J, with 19 bases between. CDR3 length: 14 amino acids.